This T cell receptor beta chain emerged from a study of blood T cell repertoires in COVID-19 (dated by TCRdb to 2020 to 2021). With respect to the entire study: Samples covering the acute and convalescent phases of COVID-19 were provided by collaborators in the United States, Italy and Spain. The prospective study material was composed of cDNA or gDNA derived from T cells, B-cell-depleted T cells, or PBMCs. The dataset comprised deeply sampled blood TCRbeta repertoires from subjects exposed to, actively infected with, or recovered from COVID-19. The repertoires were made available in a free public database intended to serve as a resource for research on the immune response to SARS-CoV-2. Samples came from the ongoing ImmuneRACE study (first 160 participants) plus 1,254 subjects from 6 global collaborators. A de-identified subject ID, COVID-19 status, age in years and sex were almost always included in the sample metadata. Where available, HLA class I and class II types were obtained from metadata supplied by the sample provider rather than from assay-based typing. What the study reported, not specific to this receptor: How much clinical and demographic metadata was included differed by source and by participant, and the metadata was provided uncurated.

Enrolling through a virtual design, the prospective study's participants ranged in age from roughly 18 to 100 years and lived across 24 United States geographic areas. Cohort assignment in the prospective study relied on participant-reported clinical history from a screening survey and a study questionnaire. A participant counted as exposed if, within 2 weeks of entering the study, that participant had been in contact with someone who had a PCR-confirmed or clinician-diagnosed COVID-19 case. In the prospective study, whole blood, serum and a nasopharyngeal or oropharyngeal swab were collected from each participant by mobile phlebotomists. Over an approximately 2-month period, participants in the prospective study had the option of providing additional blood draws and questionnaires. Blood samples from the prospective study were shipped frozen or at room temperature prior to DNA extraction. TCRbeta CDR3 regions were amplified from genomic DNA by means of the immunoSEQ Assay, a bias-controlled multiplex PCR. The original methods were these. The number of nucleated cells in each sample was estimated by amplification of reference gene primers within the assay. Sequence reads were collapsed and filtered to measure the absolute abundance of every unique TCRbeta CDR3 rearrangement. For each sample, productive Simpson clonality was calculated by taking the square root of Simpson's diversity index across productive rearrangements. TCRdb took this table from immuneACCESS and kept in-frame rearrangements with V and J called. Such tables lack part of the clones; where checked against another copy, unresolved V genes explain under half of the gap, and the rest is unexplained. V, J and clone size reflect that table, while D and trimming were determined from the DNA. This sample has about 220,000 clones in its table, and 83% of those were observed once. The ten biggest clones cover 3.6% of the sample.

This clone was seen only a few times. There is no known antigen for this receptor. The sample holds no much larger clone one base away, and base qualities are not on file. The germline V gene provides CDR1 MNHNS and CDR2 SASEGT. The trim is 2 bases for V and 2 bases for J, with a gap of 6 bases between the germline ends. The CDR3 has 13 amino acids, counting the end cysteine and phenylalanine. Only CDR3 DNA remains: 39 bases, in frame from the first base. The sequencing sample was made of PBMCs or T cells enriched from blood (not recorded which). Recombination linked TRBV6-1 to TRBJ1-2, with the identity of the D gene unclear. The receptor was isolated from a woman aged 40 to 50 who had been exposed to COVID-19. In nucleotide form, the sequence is TGTGCCAGCAGTGAAACGACAAACTATGGCTACACCTTC. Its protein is CASSETTNYGYTF.